This T cell receptor (beta chain) originates from a study of early T cells in non-severe SARS-CoV-2 infection. Study in general: Bulk RNA from unsorted whole blood was sequenced; chains were unpaired. Regarding the study as a whole: Lookups in VDJdb leaned toward anti-spike CD8 responses and missed private and CD4 specificities.

About this clonotype itself: The target antigen is unknown.

The CDR3 loop spans 15 amino acids. From germline, CDR1 is MNHNY and CDR2 SVGAGI (reference sequence). Trimming left V 7 bases short and J 3 bases short, with 18 bases between. Individual cDNA molecules carried attached unique molecular identifiers. TCRdb processed the 5' RACE reads anew with MiXCR; each CDR3 protein has one entry. The profile shows around 81,000 distinct CDR3 sequences, 13% to 15% of them singletons. This rearrangement joins TRBV6-6 to TRBJ1-1; D uncertain. The TCR originated in an adult who was a healthcare worker with PCR-confirmed SARS-CoV-2 infection or an uninfected control (not recorded which). Source material: whole blood. The CDR3 coding sequence is TGTGCCAGCAAATTCCCCAGGACCTCCCACACTGAAGCTTTCTTT. Translating it yields CASKFPRTSHTEAFF.